This T cell receptor beta chain came from a study of T cell responses to AZD1222 COVID-19 vaccine. General study points: Repertoire sampling happened only post peak T cell response. Among vaccine-associated CD4 TCRs, coverage spanned spike, with dominance at 160-218 and 743-854.

Clones were read by immunoSEQ multiplex PCR, and TCRdb kept only the in-frame ones, dropping some. The data contain 85,000 to 110,000 clones, roughly 88% of them seen just once; the ten biggest clones take up about 4.8%. This clone was seen once. Its target is not known. The sequence derives from an adult in good health. Sequences were derived from peripheral blood, sampled on day 0 of AZD1222 vaccination.

The CDR3 here is CASSLQQVGTEAFF. For the CDR3, the DNA is TGCGCCAGCAGCTTGCAACAGGTGGGGACTGAAGCTTTCTTT. The chain joins TRBV5-1 to TRBJ1-1; D might be TRBD1 (5 bases). CDR1 SGHRS and CDR2 YFSETQ come from the germline V gene. Trimming took 1 base from V and 5 from J, leaving 12 bases between them. This CDR3 contains 14 residues.